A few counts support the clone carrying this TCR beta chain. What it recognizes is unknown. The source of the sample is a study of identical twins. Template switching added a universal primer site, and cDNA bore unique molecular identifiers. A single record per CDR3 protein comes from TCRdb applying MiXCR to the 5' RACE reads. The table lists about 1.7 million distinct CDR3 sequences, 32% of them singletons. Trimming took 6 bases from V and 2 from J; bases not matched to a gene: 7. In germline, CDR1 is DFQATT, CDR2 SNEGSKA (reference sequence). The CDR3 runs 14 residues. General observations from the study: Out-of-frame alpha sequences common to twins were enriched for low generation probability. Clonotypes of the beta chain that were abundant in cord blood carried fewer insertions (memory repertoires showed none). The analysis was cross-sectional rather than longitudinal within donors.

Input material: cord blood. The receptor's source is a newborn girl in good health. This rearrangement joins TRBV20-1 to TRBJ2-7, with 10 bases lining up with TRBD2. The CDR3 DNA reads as TGCAGTGCCATCCGACTAGCGGGCCCCTACGAGCAGTACTTC. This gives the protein CSAIRLAGPYEQYF.